The 17 T cell receptor beta chains below were found in one sample sequenced in a study of cytomegalovirus exposure and HLA in healthy donors. Primers included in the PCR were 60 Vbeta and 13 Jbeta primers. Data came from immunoSEQ multiplex PCR; TCRdb stores just in-frame clones and leaves some out. The sample consists of some 150,000 clones, roughly three quarters of them appearing once. Material for sequencing was PBMCs. All receptors come from a woman in her thirties or forties in good health and CMV-seropositive.

This chain uses TRBV4-1 with TRBJ2-7; 8 bases are a match to TRBD1. The trim removed 2 bases at V and 0 bases at J, leaving 6 bases unmatched. The CDR3 is made up of 16 amino acids. In germline, CDR1 is MGHRA, CDR2 YSYEKL. The DNA for the CDR3 is TGCGCCAGCAGCCAACGGGACAGGAGGAGCTCCTACGAGCAGTACTTC. This codes for CASSQRDRRSSYEQYF.

The V and J genes are TRBV5-4 and TRBJ2-7; the match to TRBD1 covers 9 bases. The V gene end was trimmed by 4 bases and the J gene end by 2 bases; junction bases not matched to a gene: 4. The CDR3 runs 14 residues. Germline CDR1 reads SGHNT; CDR2 reads YYREEE (reference sequence). CDR3 DNA sequence: TGTGCCAGCAGCCCGGGACAGGGACCCTACGAGCAGTACTTC. This sequence encodes CASSPGQGPYEQYF.

This clone was detected once. The V call is TRBV5-4, the J call TRBJ1-6, with D possibly being TRBD1 (5 bases). Germline V gene data show CDR1 as SGHNT and CDR2 as YYREEE (reference sequence). Deletions cut 3 bases from V and 9 bases from J, with 13 bases between. CDR3 length equals 14 residues. CDR3 protein: CASSWGGVGSPLHF. The CDR3 bases are TGTGCCAGCAGCTGGGGGGGGGTTGGTTCACCCCTCCACTTT. Looking up the rest from reference TRBV5-4 and TRBJ1-6 gives the full variable domain: ETGVTQSPTHLIKTRGQQVTLRCSSQSGHNTVSWYQQALGQGPQFIFQYYREEENGRGNFPPRFSGLQFPNYSSELNVNALELDDSALYLCASSWGGVGSPLHFGNGTRLTVT.

The gene calls are TRBV10-2 and TRBJ2-7, with a weak D call TRBD1 (6 bases). The CDR3 extends over 15 amino acids. V was pared by 0 bases and J by 3 bases, with 12 bases between. The V gene's germline CDR1 is WSHSY and CDR2 SAAADI. The CDR3 DNA sequence: TGCGCCAGCAGTGAGTCTGGTGGACAGAGCTACGAGCAGTACTTC. Its protein product is CASSESGGQSYEQYF.

The CDR3 region has the DNA TGTGCCAGCAGCTTAGATGGGGCTCCACGCCCCACAGATACGCAGTATTTT. Translating gives CASSLDGAPRPTDTQYF. J is TRBJ2-3 and V is TRBV11-2; D possibly corresponds to TRBD1 (5 bases). This CDR3 is 17 amino acids long. CDR1 and CDR2 from the germline V gene are SGHAT and FQNNGV. V was pared by 0 bases and J by 2 bases, with 15 bases between. Together with reference TRBV11-2 and TRBJ2-3, the CDR3 gives the full variable domain: EAGVAQSPRYKIIEKRQSVAFWCNPISGHATLYWYQQILGQGPKLLIQFQNNGVVDDSQLPKDRFSAERLKGVDSTLKIQPAKLEDSAVYLCASSLDGAPRPTDTQYFGPGTRLTVL.

This clone appeared a few times. The gene calls are TRBV6-1 and TRBJ2-3; D remains ambiguous. Germline CDR1 MNHNS, CDR2 SASEGT. This CDR3 comprises 15 residues. Trimming stripped 8 bases from V and 2 bases from J, with 17 bases between. The CDR3: CASFRNRVNTDTQYF. In DNA form, the CDR3 reads TGTGCCAGCTTCAGGAACAGAGTAAACACAGATACGCAGTATTTT.

The chain carries TRBV11-2 and TRBJ2-3, with D hard to call. The CDR3 length is 16 residues. CDR1 and CDR2 from the germline V gene are SGHAT and FQNNGV. The V and J ends lost 0 bases and 4 bases respectively, with 14 bases between them. The CDR3 loop reads CASSLDAVARADTQYF. The CDR3 bases are TGTGCCAGCAGCTTAGACGCCGTCGCACGGGCAGATACGCAGTATTTT. The variable domain in full, with the rest retrieved from reference TRBV11-2 and TRBJ2-3, is EAGVAQSPRYKIIEKRQSVAFWCNPISGHATLYWYQQILGQGPKLLIQFQNNGVVDDSQLPKDRFSAERLKGVDSTLKIQPAKLEDSAVYLCASSLDAVARADTQYFGPGTRLTVL.

V and J are TRBV7-2 and TRBJ1-5; no clear D gene. Per the germline V gene, CDR1 is SGHTA and CDR2 is FQGNSA. The CDR3 loop spans 13 amino acids. The V and J ends lost 4 bases and 6 bases respectively, with 10 bases between them. The CDR3 loop is CASSSRVGQPQHF. The CDR3 DNA reads TGTGCCAGCAGCTCCCGGGTGGGTCAGCCCCAGCATTTT. Full variable domain (remainder filled in from reference TRBV7-2 and TRBJ1-5): GAGVSQSPSNKVTEKGKDVELRCDPISGHTALYWYRQSLGQGLEFLIYFQGNSAPDKSGLPSDRFSAERTGGSVSTLTIQRTQQEDSAVYLCASSSRVGQPQHFGDGTRLSIL.

This chain uses TRBV14 with TRBJ2-7; 7 bases map to TRBD1. After removal of 5 bases from V and 2 bases from J, the junction contained 9 bases not matched to a gene. CDR1 SGHDN and CDR2 FVKESK come from the germline V gene. CDR3 length equals 15 residues. CDR3 coding DNA: TGTGCCAGCAGCAAAGGGACAGTTTCCACCTACGAGCAGTACTTC. Translated, it gives CASSKGTVSTYEQYF.

This clone has just a few counts. The chain links TRBV2 to TRBJ1-2, with 12 bases identical to TRBD1. The junction had 10 bases not matched to a gene; V was cut back by 4 bases and J by 4 bases. Germline values: CDR1 SNHLY, CDR2 FYNNEI. CDR3 length equals 17 residues. CDR3 nucleotide sequence: TGTGCCAGCAGTGGCTCCCGGGACAGGGGGCTCATCTATGGCTACACCTTC. Translated: CASSGSRDRGLIYGYTF.

Notes on this clone: The sample carries other DNA sequences with the same CDR3. The chain couples TRBV29-1 to TRBJ2-3, with D tentatively TRBD1 (6 bases). Looked up from germline, CDR1 is SQVTM and CDR2 is ANQGSEA. V lost 5 bases and J 2 bases, leaving 14 bases between the germline ends. The CDR3 has 14 residues. For the CDR3, the DNA is TGCAGCGTTTCGACAGGTACGAACACAGATACGCAGTATTTT. Amino acid sequence: CSVSTGTNTDTQYF.

The gene calls are TRBV4-1 and TRBJ2-5; a possible D gene is TRBD2 (5 bases). Trimming removed 4 bases at V and 7 bases at J, with 28 bases between. Germline-derived CDR1 and CDR2 are MGHRA and YSYEKL. The CDR3 has 18 amino acids. This chain's CDR3 is CASSRPGGSGIPEVTQYF. As DNA, the CDR3 is TGCGCCAGCAGCCGTCCAGGTGGATCCGGGATACCCGAGGTGACCCAGTACTTC.

There are a few counts of this clone. The CDR3 protein is CAEGTSGGAGDTQYF. The CDR3 nucleotides read TGTGCAGAAGGGACTAGCGGGGGGGCGGGGGATACGCAGTATTTT. This sequence joins TRBV7-2 and TRBJ2-3, with 16 nucleotides matching TRBD2. The CDR3 sequence is 15 residues long. CDR1 and CDR2 (germline): SGHTA, FQGNSA.

This clone was observed a single time. The genes are TRBV18 and TRBJ1-4; 7 bases match TRBD1. The CDR3 contains 15 residues. Germline loops: CDR1 KGHSH, CDR2 LQKENI. The J segment lost 3 bases and the V segment lost 0 bases, leaving 1 base of the junction unmatched. The CDR3: CASSPPGTANEKLFF. CDR3 sequence (DNA): TGTGCCAGCTCACCACCGGGGACAGCTAATGAAAAACTGTTTTTT.

The chain couples TRBV6-1 to TRBJ2-7; TRBD1 aligns across 9 bases. The V and J ends lost 11 bases and 5 bases, in that order; junction bases with no gene match: 13. The CDR3 loop spans 14 amino acids. Germline V gene sequence: CDR1 MNHNS, CDR2 SASEGT. This chain's CDR3 is CAPRSGDRVDEQYF. The CDR3 DNA reads as TGTGCCCCTAGGTCAGGGGACAGGGTCGACGAGCAGTACTTC.

The V and J genes are TRBV10-2 and TRBJ2-1; the D gene is possibly TRBD1 (7 bases). The length of the CDR3 is 16 residues. Germline loops: CDR1 WSHSY, CDR2 SAAADI. V lost 6 bases and J lost 6, with 21 bases in between. In DNA, the CDR3 is TGCGCCAGCAGCGGACTTGGAGGGGGCGGTTTCAATGAGCAGTTCTTC. Its protein product is CASSGLGGGGFNEQFF.

This clone turned up a few times. V is TRBV5-1 and J is TRBJ2-5; 7 bases are shared with TRBD2. V dropped 0 bases and J dropped 5; count of bases not matched to a gene: 10. CDR1 and CDR2 from the germline V gene are SGHRS and YFSETQ. The length of the CDR3 is 16 residues. The CDR3 region is CASSLGGAGFIETQYF. In nucleotides, the CDR3 is TGCGCCAGCAGCTTGGGTGGAGCGGGGTTTATTGAGACCCAGTACTTC.